The 7 T cell receptor beta chains below all came from one sample that was sequenced in a study of blood T cell repertoires in COVID-19. Here immunoSEQ multiplex PCR was the method, and the copy in TCRdb shows in-frame clones only, minus some. The sample holds more than 300,000 clones; about four fifths are singletons and the top ten take around 5.1%. Material for sequencing was PBMCs or T cells enriched from blood (not recorded which). These receptors all come from a woman aged 45-59 years who had recovered from COVID-19.

V is TRBV5-1 and J is TRBJ1-4; D is possibly TRBD1 (6 bases). The CDR3 is made up of 16 amino acids. Per germline, CDR1 SGHRS and CDR2 YFSETQ. Trimming took off 9 bases at V and 0 bases at J, with 18 bases between the two ends. DNA for the CDR3: TGCGCCACTTCCACAGGGTCCGTTGCAACTAATGAAAAACTGTTTTTT. Protein: CATSTGSVATNEKLFF. Complete variable domain (other parts from reference TRBV5-1 and TRBJ1-4): KAGVTQTPRYLIKTRGQQVTLSCSPISGHRSVSWYQQTPGQGLQFLFEYFSETQRNKGNFPGRFSGRQFSNSRSEMNVSTLELGDSALYLCATSTGSVATNEKLFFGSGTQLSVL.

This clone was detected only a few times. V and J are TRBV3-1 (or the pseudogene TRBV3-2) and TRBJ1-1; D might be TRBD1 (5 bases). The CDR3 covers 15 residues. Per germline, CDR1 LGHDT and CDR2 YNNKEL (reference sequence). The germline V and J ends were trimmed by 4 bases and 2 bases, with 14 bases remaining between them. The CDR3 DNA reads TGTGCCAGCAGCCGAGACAGTTCCGTTAACACTGAAGCTTTCTTT. It specifies CASSRDSSVNTEAFF.

The V and J genes are TRBV18 and TRBJ1-3; possibly TRBD1 for D (5 bases). Trimming took off 2 bases at V and 5 bases at J, with 7 bases between the two ends. Germline CDR1 and CDR2: KGHSH and LQKENI. CDR3 length equals 13 residues. DNA for the CDR3: TGTGCCAGCTCACCAGGGGCGAGAAACACCATATATTTT. It is translated as CASSPGARNTIYF.

The chain has TRBV6-6 and TRBJ2-7, with 8 nucleotides matching TRBD2. The CDR3 contains 12 residues. Losses at the gene ends were 5 bases for V and 9 bases for J; bases not matched to a gene: 6. CDR1 MNHNY and CDR2 SVGAGI come from the germline V gene (reference sequence). This CDR3 reads CASSPGGGGQYF. The CDR3 coding sequence is TGTGCCAGCAGTCCCGGGGGGGGCGGGCAGTACTTC.

The gene calls are TRBV6-2 or TRBV6-3 and TRBJ2-1; 8 bases map to TRBD1. The CDR3 has 16 residues. V lost 5 bases and J lost 9; bases outside the gene matches: 15. Germline V gives CDR1 MNHEY, CDR2 SVGEGT. CDR3 DNA sequence: TGTGCCAGCAGTCTGCCTGGGACAGGTTCGTTGGGTGAGCAGTTCTTC. Encoded protein: CASSLPGTGSLGEQFF.

The chain employs TRBV7-8 and TRBJ1-5; 10 bases fit TRBD1. The V gene's germline CDR1 is SGHVS and CDR2 FQNEAQ. CDR3 length equals 15 residues. V trimming: 4 bases; J trimming: 5 bases; junction bases outside the gene matches: 5. The CDR3 sequence: CASSWMGQGHQPQHF. The CDR3 nucleotides read TGTGCCAGCAGCTGGATGGGACAGGGGCATCAGCCCCAGCATTTT.

The chain joins TRBV7-6 to TRBJ2-7; 10 positions match TRBD1. Germline values: CDR1 SGHVS, CDR2 FNYEAQ. V lost 5 bases and J lost 3; bases outside the gene matches: 7. The CDR3 has 15 amino acids. As DNA, the CDR3 is TGTGCCAGCAGCCCTGGACAGGGGGGAGTCTACGAGCAGTACTTC. This sequence encodes CASSPGQGGVYEQYF.